The text below deals with one T cell receptor (beta chain). This sample stems from a study of control samples from healthy donors and cancer patients. Clones were read by immunoSEQ multiplex PCR, and TCRdb kept only the in-frame ones, dropping some. This table holds 70,000 to 95,000 clones, approximately 89% found once. The germline V and J ends were trimmed by 4 bases and 3 bases, with 15 bases remaining between them. CDR3 length equals 15 residues. Germline V gene lookup returns CDR1 MGHRA and CDR2 YSYEKL. Source material: blood. The TCR comes from a man over 45 in good health. The chain is built from TRBV4-1 and TRBJ1-2, with D possibly TRBD1 on 5 matching bases. The CDR3 region has the DNA TGCGCCAGCAGCCGCATGGGACGTCCAGACTATGGCTACACCTTC. This sequence encodes CASSRMGRPDYGYTF.